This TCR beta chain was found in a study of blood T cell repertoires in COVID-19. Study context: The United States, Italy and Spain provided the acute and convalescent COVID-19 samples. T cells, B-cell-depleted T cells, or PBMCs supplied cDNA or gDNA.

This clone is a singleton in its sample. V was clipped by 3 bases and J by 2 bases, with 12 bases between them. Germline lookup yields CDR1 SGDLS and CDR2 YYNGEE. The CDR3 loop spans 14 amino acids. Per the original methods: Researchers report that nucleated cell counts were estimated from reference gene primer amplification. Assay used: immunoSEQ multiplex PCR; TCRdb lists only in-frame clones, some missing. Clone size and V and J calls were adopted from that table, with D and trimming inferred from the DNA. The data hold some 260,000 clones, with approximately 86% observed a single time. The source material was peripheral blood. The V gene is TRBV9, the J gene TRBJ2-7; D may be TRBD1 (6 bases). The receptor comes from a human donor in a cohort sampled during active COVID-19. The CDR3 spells CASSATGMTYEQYF. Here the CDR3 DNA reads TGTGCCAGCAGCGCGACAGGAATGACCTACGAGCAGTACTTC.